The 9 T cell receptor beta chains presented below share a single source sample, sequenced in a study of blood T cell repertoires in COVID-19 (dated by TCRdb to 2019 to 2021). Library preparation used the immunoSEQ multiplex PCR assay. This immuneACCESS table, as held by TCRdb, lists in-frame sequences with V and J called but not all clones. Of the missing ones, under half trace to an unresolved V gene in checked studies; the others have no known cause. The sample profile shows 200,000 to 300,000 clones; around 89% of them were found once. Roughly 3.3% of the sample lies in the top ten. The sample taken for sequencing was peripheral blood. These receptor sequences come from a woman between 40 and 50 years old with acute or convalescent COVID-19.

This clone has just one count. The chain carries TRBV6-1 and TRBJ1-2; 10 bases fit TRBD1. Germline V gene lookup returns CDR1 MNHNS and CDR2 SASEGT. Germline trimming cut 2 bases from V and 8 bases from J; bases unmatched to any gene: 11. CDR3 size: 16 residues. The CDR3 sequence is CASSEFLRQGAWGYTF. In DNA form, the CDR3 reads TGTGCCAGCAGTGAATTTCTGAGACAGGGGGCGTGGGGCTACACCTTC.

This chain links TRBV9 with TRBJ1-6; TRBD1 matches at 7 bases. CDR1 is SGDLS, CDR2 YYNGEE, per germline. This CDR3 region has 13 residues. V lost 3 bases, J lost 10 bases, and 4 bases stayed unmatched. CDR3 amino acids: CASSAVQGSPLHF. The CDR3 coding sequence is TGTGCCAGCAGCGCGGTACAGGGGTCACCCCTCCACTTT.

The V call is TRBV5-1, the J call TRBJ1-2; D might be TRBD1 (5 bases). This CDR3 has 13 amino acids. V shed 0 bases and J shed 8 bases, with 11 bases lying between them. CDR1 is SGHRS, CDR2 YFSETQ, per germline. CDR3 in DNA: TGCGCCAGCAGCTTGGCAGGGACTGGGGGCTACACCTTC. Its translation: CASSLAGTGGYTF.

This clone was detected once. This rearrangement joins TRBV7-3 to TRBJ2-1, with D possibly TRBD2 on 6 matching bases. CDR1 is SGHTA, CDR2 FQGTGA, per germline. Trimming took 3 bases from V and 3 from J, leaving 6 bases between them. There are 13 residues in the CDR3. This CDR3 reads CASSLGLYNEQFF. Here the CDR3 DNA reads TGTGCCAGCAGCTTGGGACTCTACAATGAGCAGTTCTTC.

The chain's CDR3 is CASSPRLSGYTF. The CDR3 DNA follows: TGTGCCAGCAGTCCGAGATTGTCTGGCTACACCTTC. V is TRBV27 and J is TRBJ1-2; D is unresolved. The germline V gene has CDR1 MNHEY and CDR2 SMNVEV (reference sequence). V shed 5 bases and J shed 7 bases, with 11 bases lying between them. The CDR3 totals 12 residues.

The J gene is TRBJ1-5, the V gene TRBV19, with 7 nucleotides matching TRBD1. This CDR3 spans 16 amino acids. With 3 bases clipped from V and 2 bases from J, the junction kept 7 bases outside the gene matches. Germline CDR1 reads LNHDA; CDR2 reads SQIVND (reference sequence). CDR3 region: CASSIRGRLGNQPQHF. The CDR3 DNA is TGTGCCAGTAGTATTAGGGGGCGGTTAGGCAATCAGCCCCAGCATTTT.

The chain couples TRBV12-3 or TRBV12-4 to TRBJ1-2; possible D gene TRBD1, 5 bases. The CDR3 loop spans 13 amino acids. Trimming left V 5 bases short and J 5 bases short, with 12 bases between. CDR3 residues: CASSPRQTYGYTF. The CDR3 coding sequence is TGTGCCAGCAGTCCCCGACAGACTTATGGCTACACCTTC.

The rearrangement uses TRBV23-1 and TRBJ1-5, with 8 bases identical to TRBD1. TRBV23-1 is filed as an ORF, its function uncertain. Trimming cost V 4 bases and J 4 bases; bases outside gene matches: 9. This CDR3 spans 16 amino acids. CDR3 sequence: CASSPLDRAGNQPQHF. CDR3 sequence (DNA): TGCGCCAGCAGTCCCCTGGACAGGGCGGGTAATCAGCCCCAGCATTTT.

In regard to this clone: In the same sample, other DNA sequences code for this CDR3. This chain uses TRBV9 with TRBJ2-5, with 7 bases lining up with TRBD1. With V trimmed by 2 bases and J by 1 base, 2 bases remained unmatched. CDR3 length equals 14 residues. The germline V gene has CDR1 SGDLS and CDR2 YYNGEE. The CDR3: CASSVGTAQETQYF. The CDR3 bases are TGTGCCAGCAGCGTGGGGACAGCCCAAGAGACCCAGTACTTC.